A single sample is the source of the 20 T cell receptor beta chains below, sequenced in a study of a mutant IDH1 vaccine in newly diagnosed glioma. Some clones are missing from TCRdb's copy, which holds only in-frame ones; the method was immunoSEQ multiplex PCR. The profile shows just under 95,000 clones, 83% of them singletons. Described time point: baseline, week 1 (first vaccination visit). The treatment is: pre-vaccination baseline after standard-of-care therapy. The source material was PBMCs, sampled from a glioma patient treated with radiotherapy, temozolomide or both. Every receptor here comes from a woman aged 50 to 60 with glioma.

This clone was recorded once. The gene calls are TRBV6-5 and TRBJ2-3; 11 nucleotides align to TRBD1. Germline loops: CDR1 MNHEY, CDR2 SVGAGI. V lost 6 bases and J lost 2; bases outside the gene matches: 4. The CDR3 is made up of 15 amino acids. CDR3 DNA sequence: TGTGCCAGCAGGGGGGGACAGGGGGTCACAGATACGCAGTATTTT. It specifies CASRGGQGVTDTQYF.

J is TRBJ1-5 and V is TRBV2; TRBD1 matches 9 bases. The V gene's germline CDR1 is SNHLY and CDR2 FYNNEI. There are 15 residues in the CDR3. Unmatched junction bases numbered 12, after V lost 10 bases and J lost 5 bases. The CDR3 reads CATERGTGTHQPQHF. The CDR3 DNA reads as TGTGCCACAGAACGGGGGACAGGGACTCATCAGCCCCAGCATTTT.

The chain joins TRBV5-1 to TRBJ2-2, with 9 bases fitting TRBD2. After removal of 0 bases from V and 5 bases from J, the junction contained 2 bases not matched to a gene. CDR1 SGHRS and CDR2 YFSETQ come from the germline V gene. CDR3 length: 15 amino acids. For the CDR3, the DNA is TGCGCCAGCAGCTTGGCGGCGGGGGGGACCGGGGAGCTGTTTTTT. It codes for CASSLAAGGTGELFF.

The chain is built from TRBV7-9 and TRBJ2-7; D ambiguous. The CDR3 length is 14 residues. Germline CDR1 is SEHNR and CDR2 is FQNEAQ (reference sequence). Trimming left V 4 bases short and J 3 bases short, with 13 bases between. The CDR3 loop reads CASSSSSENYEQYF. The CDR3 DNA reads TGTGCCAGCAGCTCGAGTTCGGAGAACTACGAGCAGTACTTC.

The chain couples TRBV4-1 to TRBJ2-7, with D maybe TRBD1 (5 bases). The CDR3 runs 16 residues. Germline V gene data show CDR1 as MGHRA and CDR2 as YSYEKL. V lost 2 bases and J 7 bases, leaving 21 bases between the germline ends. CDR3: CASSQSGQGELGEQYF. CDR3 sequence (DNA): TGCGCCAGCAGCCAATCTGGCCAAGGGGAACTTGGGGAGCAGTACTTC.

This chain's CDR3 is CASSAPDTKEQFF. CDR3 DNA sequence: TGTGCCAGCAGCGCTCCGGACACCAAAGAGCAGTTCTTC. The V gene is TRBV5-4, the J gene TRBJ2-1; the D gene is possibly TRBD1 (5 bases). The germline gives CDR1 SGHNT, CDR2 YYREEE (reference sequence). CDR3 size: 13 residues. V lost 4 bases to trimming and J lost 10 bases, with 15 bases between them.

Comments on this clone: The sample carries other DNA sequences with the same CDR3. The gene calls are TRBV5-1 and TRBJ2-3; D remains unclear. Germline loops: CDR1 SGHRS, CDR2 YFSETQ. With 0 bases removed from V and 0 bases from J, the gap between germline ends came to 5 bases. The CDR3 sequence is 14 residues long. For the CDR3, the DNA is TGCGCCAGCAGCTTGGCTGGGAGCACAGATACGCAGTATTTT. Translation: CASSLAGSTDTQYF.

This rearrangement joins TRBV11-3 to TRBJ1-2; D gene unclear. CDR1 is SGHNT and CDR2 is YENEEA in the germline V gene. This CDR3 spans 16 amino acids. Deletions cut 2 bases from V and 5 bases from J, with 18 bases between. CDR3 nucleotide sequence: TGTGCCAGCAGCTTACCCGGTCATTCGCAGGTTTATGGCTACACCTTC. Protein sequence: CASSLPGHSQVYGYTF.

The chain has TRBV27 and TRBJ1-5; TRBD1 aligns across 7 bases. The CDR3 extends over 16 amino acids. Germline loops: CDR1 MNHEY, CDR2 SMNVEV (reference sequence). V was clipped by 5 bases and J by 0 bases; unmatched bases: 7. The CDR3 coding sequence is TGTGCCAGCAGTCCCTGGGACAGTGGTAGCAATCAGCCCCAGCATTTT. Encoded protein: CASSPWDSGSNQPQHF.

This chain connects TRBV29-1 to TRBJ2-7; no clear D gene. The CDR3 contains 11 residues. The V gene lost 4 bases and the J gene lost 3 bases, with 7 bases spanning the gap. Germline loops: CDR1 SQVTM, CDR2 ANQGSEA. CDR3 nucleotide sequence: TGCAGCGTTGGGTCCCTCTACGAGCAGTACTTC. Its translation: CSVGSLYEQYF.

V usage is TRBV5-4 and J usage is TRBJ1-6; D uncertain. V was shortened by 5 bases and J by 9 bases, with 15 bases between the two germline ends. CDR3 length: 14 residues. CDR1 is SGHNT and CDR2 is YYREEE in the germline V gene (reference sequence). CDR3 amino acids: CASSLVEKSSPLHF. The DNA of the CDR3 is TGTGCCAGCAGTCTCGTGGAGAAGTCTTCACCCCTCCACTTT.

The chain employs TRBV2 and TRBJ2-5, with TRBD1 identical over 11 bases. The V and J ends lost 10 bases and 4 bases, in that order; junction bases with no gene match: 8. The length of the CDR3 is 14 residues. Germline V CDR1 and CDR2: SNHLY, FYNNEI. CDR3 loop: CATSGQGGIETQYF. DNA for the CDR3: TGTGCCACTTCGGGACAGGGGGGGATAGAGACCCAGTACTTC.

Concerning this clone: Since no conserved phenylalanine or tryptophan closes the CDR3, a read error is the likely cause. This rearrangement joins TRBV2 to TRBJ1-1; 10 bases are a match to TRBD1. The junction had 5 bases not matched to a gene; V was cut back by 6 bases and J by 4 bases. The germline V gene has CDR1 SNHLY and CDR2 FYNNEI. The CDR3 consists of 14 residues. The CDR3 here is CASRDRGVGTEAFL. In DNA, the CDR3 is TGTGCCAGCAGGGACAGGGGGGTTGGCACTGAAGCTTTCCTT.

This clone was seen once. In DNA form, the CDR3 reads TGTGCCAGCAGCGTAGTTGGAGGGGGGAACACCATATATTTT. It specifies CASSVVGGGNTIYF. V is TRBV9 and J is TRBJ1-3; the D gene is possibly TRBD1 (6 bases). The germline V and J ends were trimmed by 0 bases and 7 bases, with 11 bases remaining between them. From germline, CDR1 is SGDLS and CDR2 YYNGEE. The CDR3 spans 14 residues.

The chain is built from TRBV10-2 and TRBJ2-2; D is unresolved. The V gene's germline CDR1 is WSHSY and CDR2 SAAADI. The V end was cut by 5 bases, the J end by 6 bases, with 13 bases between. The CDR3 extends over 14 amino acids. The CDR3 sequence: CASSSLVGSGELFF. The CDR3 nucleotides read TGCGCCAGCAGTTCCCTGGTCGGATCCGGGGAGCTGTTTTTT.

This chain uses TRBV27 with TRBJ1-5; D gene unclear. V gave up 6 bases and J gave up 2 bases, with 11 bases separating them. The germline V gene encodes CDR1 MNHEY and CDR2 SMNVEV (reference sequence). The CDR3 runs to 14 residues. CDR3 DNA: TGTGCCAGCAGATCCCTACAAGGCAATCAGCCCCAGCATTTT. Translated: CASRSLQGNQPQHF.

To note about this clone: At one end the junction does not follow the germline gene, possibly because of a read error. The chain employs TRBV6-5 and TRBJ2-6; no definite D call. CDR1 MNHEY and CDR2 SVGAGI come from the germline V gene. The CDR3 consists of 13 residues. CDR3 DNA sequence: TGTGCCAGCAGGTACTCTGGGGCCAACGTCCTGACTTTC. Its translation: CASRYSGANVLTF.

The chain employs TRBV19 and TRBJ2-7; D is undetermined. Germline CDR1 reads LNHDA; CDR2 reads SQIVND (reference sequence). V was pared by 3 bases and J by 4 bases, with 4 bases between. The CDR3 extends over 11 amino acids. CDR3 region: CASSIFYEQYF. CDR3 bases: TGTGCCAGTAGTATCTTTTACGAGCAGTACTTC.

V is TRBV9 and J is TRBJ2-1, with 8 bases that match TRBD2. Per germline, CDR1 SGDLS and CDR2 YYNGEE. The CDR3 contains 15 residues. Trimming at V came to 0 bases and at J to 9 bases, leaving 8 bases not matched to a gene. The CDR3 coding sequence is TGTGCCAGCAGCGTAGATACGGGGGGGTGGGGTGAGCAGTTCTTC. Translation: CASSVDTGGWGEQFF.

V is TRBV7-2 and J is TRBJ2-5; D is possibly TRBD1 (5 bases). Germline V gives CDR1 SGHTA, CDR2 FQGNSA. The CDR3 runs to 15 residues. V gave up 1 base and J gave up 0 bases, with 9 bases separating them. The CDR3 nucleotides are TGTGCCAGCAGCTTAGGGGGCGGCAACCAAGAGACCCAGTACTTC. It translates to CASSLGGGNQETQYF.